Below are 28 T cell receptor beta chains sequenced from a single sample in a study of low-dose radiotherapy and immunotherapy resistance in tumors. With TRAV- and TRBV-specific primers, first-strand cDNA was made, covering the alpha and beta chains. A constant-region primer paired with the V-primer adapter amplified TCRs over approximately 18 PCR cycles. From the reads, TCRdb called clonotypes with MiXCR, one entry per CDR3 protein. The sample holds more than 50,000 distinct CDR3 sequences, 20% to 25% seen once. Noted time point: after trial treatment. The treatment is: LDRT plus nivolumab, ipilimumab, low-dose cyclophosphamide and aspirin (RACIN trial). The sample consisted of PBMCs, taken after low-dose radiotherapy plus immunotherapy. The receptors shown here come from a male donor with prostate cancer.

Regarding this clonotype: The likely explanation is a read error, given a far larger clone one base away. This chain uses TRBV6-1 with TRBJ2-7, with D possibly being TRBD2 (6 bases). V gave up 6 bases and J gave up 7 bases, with 19 bases separating them. The CDR3 spans 14 residues. Germline CDR1 is MNHNS and CDR2 is SASEGT. DNA of the CDR3: TGTGCCAGCAGCCCCGGGGTAGCGGCCAATGAGCAGTACTTC. Translation: CASSPGVAANEQYF.

The chain couples TRBV7-2 to TRBJ2-5; the match to TRBD2 covers 8 bases. The V gene end was trimmed by 5 bases and the J gene end by 2 bases; junction bases not matched to a gene: 13. Germline V gene lookup returns CDR1 SGHTA and CDR2 FQGNSA. The CDR3 is made up of 17 amino acids. The CDR3 region has the DNA TGTGCCAGCAGCCCCCATGGGCGGGAGGCCCGTCAAGAGACCCAGTACTTC. Its translation: CASSPHGREARQETQYF.

Ten or more counts support this clonotype. The gene calls are TRBV4-1 and TRBJ2-7, with a tentative D call TRBD2 (6 bases). V lost 1 base, J lost 3 bases, and 16 bases lay in between. This CDR3 has 16 residues. Looked up from germline, CDR1 is MGHRA and CDR2 is YSYEKL. The CDR3 DNA reads as TGCGCCAGCAGCCAAGGAAGAGGGTCGGGGGACTACGAGCAGTACTTC. This codes for CASSQGRGSGDYEQYF.

The chain links TRBV2 to TRBJ2-3; 10 bases line up with TRBD2. With V trimmed by 6 bases and J by 7 bases, 10 bases remained unmatched. Germline loops: CDR1 SNHLY, CDR2 FYNNEI. CDR3 length equals 15 residues. CDR3 loop: CASSSGSSGGNTQYF. The CDR3 DNA reads TGTGCCAGCAGCAGTGGAAGTAGCGGGGGGAATACGCAGTATTTT.

In this sample, this clonotype turned up many times. The V call is TRBV23-1, the J call TRBJ1-5; D not resolved. TRBV23-1 is an open reading frame whose function is uncertain. This CDR3 is 18 amino acids long. The germline V and J ends were trimmed by 0 bases and 2 bases, with 17 bases remaining between them. As DNA, the CDR3 is TGCGCCAGCAGTCAATCGATTGTCTCCGGACCGGGCAATCAGCCCCAGCATTTT. Translated, it gives CASSQSIVSGPGNQPQHF.

This clonotype was counted ten times or more. The V and J genes are TRBV7-4 and TRBJ2-2; the D is unclear. CDR1 is SGHVT and CDR2 is SQSDAQ in the germline V gene. V dropped 6 bases and J dropped 6 bases, with 8 bases sitting between them. The CDR3 is 12 amino acids. CDR3 sequence: CASSLTAGELFF. CDR3 sequence (DNA): TGTGCCAGCAGTTTAACGGCCGGGGAGCTGTTTTTT.

This clonotype came up many times. V is TRBV30 and J is TRBJ2-7; D may be TRBD1 (6 bases). This CDR3 has 13 residues. Trimming took 7 bases from V and 6 from J, leaving 19 bases between them. Germline values: CDR1 GTSNPN, CDR2 SVGIG (reference sequence). The DNA of the CDR3 is TGTGCCTCAGGACAGAGACTTTCGGGCGAGCAGTACTTC. This gives the protein CASGQRLSGEQYF.

The chain recombines TRBV5-5 with TRBJ1-2; D uncertain. The V end was cut by 0 bases, the J end by 8 bases, with 17 bases between. Germline loops: CDR1 SGHKS, CDR2 YYEKEE (reference sequence). The CDR3 is 15 residues long. In DNA form, the CDR3 reads TGTGCCAGCAGCTTGGAAGGATTGGCAGTCGAAGGCTACACCTTC. As protein: CASSLEGLAVEGYTF.

This clonotype was counted at least ten times. The genes are TRBV20-1 and TRBJ2-7; 9 positions match TRBD1. Germline loops: CDR1 DFQATT, CDR2 SNEGSKA (reference sequence). V was pared by 5 bases and J by 2 bases, with 7 bases of the junction left unmatched. This CDR3 has 14 amino acids. The CDR3 DNA reads TGCAGTGCTTTATCGGGACAGGGTACCTACGAGCAGTACTTC. Translating it yields CSALSGQGTYEQYF.

As to this clonotype: The CDR3 does not end in the conserved phenylalanine or tryptophan, so this is likely a read error. The V gene is TRBV5-4, the J gene TRBJ1-1, with unresolved D. This CDR3 comprises 13 residues. Trimming removed 5 bases from V and 6 bases from J, with 14 bases in between. Germline CDR1 and CDR2: SGHNT and YYREEE (reference sequence). The CDR3 bases are TGTGCCAGCAGTCACGCAGGTGGCGCTGAAGCTTTCTTA. Residues: CASSHAGGAEAFL.

This clonotype was found many times. The chain couples TRBV20-1 to TRBJ1-6; 10 nucleotides line up with TRBD1. Germline V gives CDR1 DFQATT, CDR2 SNEGSKA (reference sequence). The CDR3 sequence is 14 residues long. The V gene end was trimmed by 3 bases and the J gene end by 7 bases; junction bases not matched to a gene: 3. CDR3 sequence: CSARTGGGNSPLHF. CDR3 DNA sequence: TGCAGTGCTAGGACAGGGGGCGGAAATTCACCCCTCCACTTT.

The genes are TRBV9 and TRBJ2-1; 11 bases fit TRBD2. Germline trimming cut 2 bases from V and 0 bases from J; bases unmatched to any gene: 4. CDR3 length: 17 amino acids. CDR1 and CDR2 (germline): SGDLS, YYNGEE. The chain's CDR3 is CASSVGTSGSSYNEQFF. The CDR3 DNA reads TGTGCCAGCAGCGTCGGCACTAGCGGGAGCTCCTACAATGAGCAGTTCTTC.

This clonotype was counted at least ten times. The V gene is TRBV7-2, the J gene TRBJ2-3; the D gene could be TRBD1 or TRBD2 (5 bases each). Germline V lookup: CDR1 SGHTA, CDR2 FQGNSA. The CDR3 has 14 residues. V lost 1 base to trimming and J lost 2 bases, with 7 bases between them. The CDR3 protein is CASSLGGATDTQYF. The CDR3 DNA follows: TGTGCCAGCAGCTTAGGAGGGGCCACAGATACGCAGTATTTT. Full variable domain (rest looked up from reference TRBV7-2 and TRBJ2-3): GAGVSQSPSNKVTEKGKDVELRCDPISGHTALYWYRQSLGQGLEFLIYFQGNSAPDKSGLPSDRFSAERTGGSVSTLTIQRTQQEDSAVYLCASSLGGATDTQYFGPGTRLTVL.

For this clonotype: A far larger clone is a single base away, which makes a read error likely. The chain recombines TRBV28 with TRBJ2-1, with 8 bases that match TRBD1. Germline CDR1 reads MDHEN; CDR2 reads SYDVKM. The CDR3 spans 15 residues. With V trimmed by 5 bases and J by 10 bases, 13 bases remained unmatched. The CDR3 coding sequence is TGTGCCAGCAGTCCCTCTTCAGGGGGCAGATACGAGCAGTTCTTC. It specifies CASSPSSGGRYEQFF. Looking up the rest from reference TRBV28 and TRBJ2-1 gives the full variable domain: DVKVTQSSRYLVKRTGEKVFLECVQDMDHENMFWYRQDPGLGLRLIYFSYDVKMKEKGDIPEGYSVSREKKERFSLILESASTNQTSMYLCASSPSSGGRYEQFFGPGTRLTVL.

The CDR3 coding sequence is TGTGCCAGCAGTTTATCCCGACACGAAACCTACGAGCAGTACTTC. Translation: CASSLSRHETYEQYF. The chain couples TRBV28 to TRBJ2-7, with D uncertain. The V end lost 1 base, the J end lost 2 bases, and 12 bases lay between the germline ends. Per germline, CDR1 MDHEN and CDR2 SYDVKM. CDR3 length equals 15 residues.

This clonotype came up many times. The chain has TRBV7-3 and TRBJ2-2; 8 bases line up with TRBD2. CDR1 is SGHTA, CDR2 FQGTGA, per germline. CDR3 length: 17 amino acids. J lost 0 bases, V lost 2 bases, and 5 bases had no gene match. The CDR3 DNA is TGTGCCAGCAGCTTACGGGGCGGGAGGCCGAACACCGGGGAGCTGTTTTTT. It is translated as CASSLRGGRPNTGELFF.

This clonotype turned up a few times. The rearrangement links TRBV6-1 to TRBJ2-7, with 10 bases identical to TRBD1. Germline trimming cut 7 bases from V and 5 bases from J; bases unmatched to any gene: 5. Germline loops: CDR1 MNHNS, CDR2 SASEGT. The CDR3 totals 13 residues. The DNA for the CDR3 is TGTGCCAGCATGGACAGGGGGGGGGACGAGCAGTACTTC. Its protein product is CASMDRGGDEQYF.

This rearrangement joins TRBV29-1 to TRBJ2-1, with 7 bases lining up with TRBD1. The CDR3 has 15 residues. Trimming removed 3 bases from V and 5 bases from J; junction bases left unmatched: 10. Germline V gene sequence: CDR1 SQVTM, CDR2 ANQGSEA. The CDR3 DNA follows: TGCAGCGTTGAGCCCCAGCAGGGGGTGAACAATGAGCAGTTCTTC. Translation: CSVEPQQGVNNEQFF.

This sequence joins TRBV27 and TRBJ2-3, with TRBD2 as a possible D gene (5 bases). The ends were cut back, 0 bases at V and 8 bases at J, with 9 bases in the middle. CDR1 and CDR2 (germline): MNHEY, SMNVEV (reference sequence). The CDR3 has 13 amino acids. The CDR3 DNA reads as TGTGCCAGCAGTTTATCTGCACGGGGTACGCAGTATTTT. This translates into CASSLSARGTQYF.

This clonotype has ten or more counts. This rearrangement joins TRBV19 to TRBJ2-3; 11 nucleotides match TRBD2. The V gene end was trimmed by 7 bases and the J gene end by 2 bases; junction bases not matched to a gene: 5. Germline assignment: CDR1 LNHDA and CDR2 SQIVND (reference sequence). The CDR3 has 15 amino acids. CDR3: CASKLAGASTDTQYF. In DNA form, the CDR3 reads TGTGCCAGTAAACTAGCGGGGGCTTCCACAGATACGCAGTATTTT.

This clonotype was seen at least ten times. The gene calls are TRBV28 and TRBJ2-7; D might be TRBD1 (5 bases). Trimming pared 3 bases from V and 2 bases from J, leaving 11 bases between. There are 14 residues in the CDR3. Germline lookup yields CDR1 MDHEN and CDR2 SYDVKM. The CDR3 DNA is TGTGCCAGCAGTTTTACACAGGCGACCTACGAGCAGTACTTC. As protein: CASSFTQATYEQYF.

CDR3 residues: CASSQETGGNEKLFF. The CDR3 DNA reads as TGTGCCAGCAGCCAGGAGACAGGGGGTAATGAAAAACTGTTTTTT. The chain combines TRBV4-2 with TRBJ1-4, with 9 bases identical to TRBD1. Germline loops: CDR1 LGHNA, CDR2 YNFKEQ. Germline trimming cut 3 bases from V and 4 bases from J; bases unmatched to any gene: 3. CDR3 length equals 15 residues.

This clonotype was seen at least ten times. The V gene is TRBV7-3, the J gene TRBJ2-3; 9 nucleotides match TRBD2. From germline, CDR1 is SGHTA and CDR2 FQGTGA. The CDR3 covers 16 residues. V lost 3 bases and J lost 2; bases outside the gene matches: 6. CDR3 residues: CASSFTSGGNTDTQYF. DNA of the CDR3: TGTGCCAGCAGCTTTACGAGCGGGGGGAACACAGATACGCAGTATTTT.

The CDR3 sequence is CSVVGGTEQFF. CDR3 DNA: TGCAGCGTTGTCGGCGGGACTGAGCAGTTCTTC. This chain links TRBV29-1 with TRBJ2-1, with D perhaps TRBD2 (6 bases). Germline V CDR1 and CDR2: SQVTM, ANQGSEA. The CDR3 covers 11 residues. Between the trimmed V and J ends, which lost 4 bases and 9 bases, there was a span of 10 bases.

This clonotype was recorded at least ten times. Sequence at one end of the junction differs from germline and may be a read error. The V gene is TRBV6-1, the J gene TRBJ1-4; D remains ambiguous. The CDR3 extends over 18 amino acids. CDR1 and CDR2 (germline): MNHNS, SASEGT. CDR3 in amino acids: CASSQSIPVSPTNEKLFF. CDR3 in DNA: TGCGCCAGCAGTCAATCGATCCCAGTTTCCCCAACTAATGAAAAACTGTTTTTT.

Ten or more counts support this clonotype. J is TRBJ2-7 and V is TRBV23-1; D might be TRBD2 (6 bases). Being an ORF, TRBV23-1 has a function that is uncertain. Between the trimmed V and J ends, which lost 3 bases and 3 bases, there was a span of 18 bases. This CDR3 is built from 16 residues. The CDR3 is CASSQKGLDENYEQYF. The CDR3 region has the DNA TGCGCCAGCAGTCAGAAGGGACTCGACGAAAACTACGAGCAGTACTTC.

This chain joins TRBV6-1 and TRBJ2-7, with TRBD1 matching over 9 bases. This CDR3 region has 14 residues. V shed 5 bases and J 2 bases; nucleotides not matched to a gene: 4. Germline V CDR1 and CDR2: MNHNS, SASEGT. The CDR3 DNA reads as TGTGCCAGCAGTTACGGGACAGGGACCTACGAGCAGTACTTC. Amino acid sequence: CASSYGTGTYEQYF.

This clonotype was observed at least ten times. The chain combines TRBV7-9 with TRBJ1-4; possibly TRBD1 for D (5 bases). Germline V gene data show CDR1 as SEHNR and CDR2 as FQNEAQ (reference sequence). Deletions cut 5 bases from V and 0 bases from J, with 10 bases between. The length of the CDR3 is 15 residues. The CDR3 is CASSLLTATNEKLFF. The CDR3 DNA sequence: TGTGCCAGCAGCCTTTTGACAGCAACTAATGAAAAACTGTTTTTT.